This is a list of T cell receptor beta chains from one sample in a study of cytomegalovirus exposure and HLA in healthy donors. The table came from immunoSEQ multiplex PCR; TCRdb's copy has only in-frame clones and leaves some out. The sample holds roughly 120,000 clones, more than 60% seen once. The specimen sequenced was PBMCs. Source of these receptors: an older woman in good health and CMV-seropositive. Both conserved end residues are part of each CDR3. Fields, in order: D gene, V gene, J gene, clone size, CDR3 length, CDR3 DNA, CDR3 protein. A D gene is named only where the DNA matches it firmly. Some rows mark clone size as missing; the rest say once, few, many or name a class of expanded clone.

D gene: TRBD2; V gene: TRBV5-1; J gene: TRBJ2-3; clone size: NA; CDR3 length: 16; CDR3 DNA: TGCGCCAGCAGCTTGTGGTGGAGCGGGGGGGCAGATACGCAGTATTTT; CDR3 protein: CASSLWWSGGADTQYF
D gene: NA; V gene: TRBV7-9; J gene: TRBJ2-1; clone size: NA; CDR3 length: 16; CDR3 DNA: TGTTCCAGCAGCTTAGGTGTCCAGCTGGAGGGCAATGAGCAGTTCTTC; CDR3 protein: CSSSLGVQLEGNEQFF
D gene: NA; V gene: TRBV6-1; J gene: TRBJ2-5; clone size: NA; CDR3 length: 14; CDR3 DNA: TGTGCCAGCAGTGTTCAGGGAATGGGAGAGACCCAGTACTTC; CDR3 protein: CASSVQGMGETQYF
D gene: NA; V gene: TRBV27; J gene: TRBJ2-1; clone size: NA; CDR3 length: 13; CDR3 DNA: TGTGCCAGCAGTCCCGGGTCCTACAATGAGCAGTTCTTC; CDR3 protein: CASSPGSYNEQFF
D gene: NA; V gene: TRBV25-1; J gene: TRBJ2-3; clone size: NA; CDR3 length: 12; CDR3 DNA: TGTGCCAGCAGACATAGCACAGATACGCAGTATTTT; CDR3 protein: CASRHSTDTQYF
D gene: TRBD1; V gene: TRBV2; J gene: TRBJ1-2; clone size: NA; CDR3 length: 14; CDR3 DNA: TGTGCCAGCAGTCGGCAGGGGGGCTATTATGGCTACACCTTC; CDR3 protein: CASSRQGGYYGYTF
D gene: TRBD1; V gene: TRBV30; J gene: TRBJ1-4; clone size: NA; CDR3 length: 15; CDR3 DNA: TGTGCCTGGAGTGGTCACAGGGGGACTAATGAAAAACTGTTTTTT; CDR3 protein: CAWSGHRGTNEKLFF
D gene: TRBD1; V gene: TRBV2; J gene: TRBJ2-7; clone size: NA; CDR3 length: 16; CDR3 DNA: TGTGCCAGCAGTTACGCCCGGACAGGGAGCTCCTACGAGCAGTACTTC; CDR3 protein: CASSYARTGSSYEQYF
D gene: NA; V gene: TRBV7-3; J gene: TRBJ1-1; clone size: NA; CDR3 length: 15; CDR3 DNA: TGTGCCAGCAGCTTAACGACCGAGGGGAACACTGAAGCTTTCTTT; CDR3 protein: CASSLTTEGNTEAFF
D gene: TRBD1; V gene: TRBV7-8; J gene: TRBJ1-5; clone size: NA; CDR3 length: 19; CDR3 DNA: TGTGCCAGCAGCTCTAGCACCGGGACAGGGAACTTATTCACTCAGCCCCAGCATTTT; CDR3 protein: CASSSSTGTGNLFTQPQHF
D gene: NA; V gene: TRBV27; J gene: TRBJ1-5; clone size: once; CDR3 length: 15; CDR3 DNA: TGTGCCAGCAGTCATGCAGGGGAAAAAAATCAGCCCCAGCATTTT; CDR3 protein: CASSHAGEKNQPQHF
D gene: NA; V gene: TRBV9; J gene: TRBJ2-5; clone size: NA; CDR3 length: 13; CDR3 DNA: TGTGCCAGCAGCGTAGGACCAGGAGAGACCCAGTACTTC; CDR3 protein: CASSVGPGETQYF
D gene: TRBD1; V gene: TRBV25-1; J gene: TRBJ1-4; clone size: NA; CDR3 length: 14; CDR3 DNA: TGTGCCAGCAGCGGGGGACAGGGCAATGAAAAACTGTTTTTT; CDR3 protein: CASSGGQGNEKLFF
D gene: NA; V gene: TRBV2; J gene: TRBJ1-5; clone size: once; CDR3 length: 18; CDR3 DNA: TGTGCCAGCAGTGAACACGCGCGGGCACCGGGGGGCAATCAGCCCCAGCATTTT; CDR3 protein: CASSEHARAPGGNQPQHF
D gene: NA; V gene: TRBV7-9; J gene: TRBJ2-5; clone size: NA; CDR3 length: 12; CDR3 DNA: TGTGCCAGCAGCTTGAGACAAGAGACCCAGTACTTC; CDR3 protein: CASSLRQETQYF
D gene: TRBD2; V gene: TRBV5-1; J gene: TRBJ2-2; clone size: NA; CDR3 length: 18; CDR3 DNA: TGCGCCAGCAGCTTGGCCGGATGGGATAGCGGGTCTACCGGGGAGCTGTTTTTT; CDR3 protein: CASSLAGWDSGSTGELFF
D gene: NA; V gene: TRBV4-1; J gene: TRBJ1-2; clone size: NA; CDR3 length: 15; CDR3 DNA: TGCGCCAGCAGCCAACCATCCGAGGCCACCTATGGCTACACCTTC; CDR3 protein: CASSQPSEATYGYTF
D gene: TRBD1; V gene: TRBV2; J gene: TRBJ2-1; clone size: NA; CDR3 length: 15; CDR3 DNA: TGTGCCAGCAAGGGGACAGGAGATTCCTACAATGAGCAGTTCTTC; CDR3 protein: CASKGTGDSYNEQFF
D gene: NA; V gene: TRBV14; J gene: TRBJ1-2; clone size: NA; CDR3 length: 14; CDR3 DNA: TGTGCCAGCAGCCAAGATCCCGGGGGGCAGGGCTACACCTTC; CDR3 protein: CASSQDPGGQGYTF
D gene: NA; V gene: TRBV28; J gene: TRBJ2-3; clone size: once; CDR3 length: 11; CDR3 DNA: TGTGCCAGCAGTTTATCGGATACGCAGTATTTT; CDR3 protein: CASSLSDTQYF
D gene: NA; V gene: TRBV5-8; J gene: TRBJ1-2; clone size: NA; CDR3 length: 17; CDR3 DNA: TGTGCCAGCAGCCTCTGGACAGTATCAACCAGTAACTATGGCTACACCTTC; CDR3 protein: CASSLWTVSTSNYGYTF
D gene: NA; V gene: TRBV7-2; J gene: TRBJ1-1; clone size: NA; CDR3 length: 14; CDR3 DNA: TGTGCCAGCAGCTTGCCTCCAGGAAACACTGAAGCTTTCTTT; CDR3 protein: CASSLPPGNTEAFF
D gene: TRBD1; V gene: TRBV6-5; J gene: TRBJ1-2; clone size: NA; CDR3 length: 14; CDR3 DNA: TGTGCCAGCAGATTGGGACAGTCCGATTATGGCTACACCTTC; CDR3 protein: CASRLGQSDYGYTF
D gene: NA; V gene: TRBV11-1; J gene: TRBJ1-2; clone size: NA; CDR3 length: 15; CDR3 DNA: TGTGCCAGCAGCCCAGCTGGGTCGGGGAACTATGGCTACACCTTC; CDR3 protein: CASSPAGSGNYGYTF
D gene: NA; V gene: TRBV7-3; J gene: TRBJ2-7; clone size: NA; CDR3 length: 16; CDR3 DNA: TGTGCCAGCAGCTTAAGTGGGGACACGGGCTCCTACGAGCAGTACTTC; CDR3 protein: CASSLSGDTGSYEQYF
D gene: TRBD2; V gene: TRBV6-5; J gene: TRBJ2-1; clone size: NA; CDR3 length: 15; CDR3 DNA: TGTGCCAGCATCGGAGCGGGAGCGTCCTACAATGAGCAGTTCTTC; CDR3 protein: CASIGAGASYNEQFF